This T cell receptor beta chain was profiled in a study of blood T cell repertoires in COVID-19. This clone was observed a few times. The sample carries other DNA sequences with the same CDR3. The CDR3 spans 14 residues. Trimming removed 2 bases from V and 1 base from J; junction bases left unmatched: 1. Germline V CDR1 and CDR2: KGHSH, LQKENI. Sequencing was performed with immunoSEQ multiplex PCR; in TCRdb, only in-frame clones are kept and a portion is missing. There are 200,000 to 300,000 clones in the sample; 80% to 90% occur only once, and about 2.3% lies in the top ten. This sequence originates from a middle-aged man who had recovered from COVID-19. Sequenced input: peripheral blood. V and J are TRBV18 and TRBJ1-1, with 7 bases aligning to TRBD1. This chain's CDR3 is CASSPGTENTEAFF. The CDR3 nucleotides read TGTGCCAGCTCACCAGGGACAGAGAACACTGAAGCTTTCTTT.